These 30 T cell receptor beta chains came from one sample sequenced in a study of T cells expressing NK-cell markers. TCRdb reprocessed the 5' RACE reads, with one entry per CDR3 protein and no DNA. The sample features 150,000 to 200,000 distinct CDR3 sequences, with 20% in its top ten. The material sequenced was blood T cells: a sorted CD56 or NKG2C T cell subset, CD4+ or CD8+ T cells, or bulk PBMC T cells (not recorded which). The receptor source for this set is a man aged 18-69 years in good health.

The V gene is TRBV4-1, the J gene TRBJ2-1; the TRBD1 assignment by TCRdb is unverifiable without DNA. The germline gives CDR1 MGHRA, CDR2 YSYEKL. This CDR3 has 16 residues. CDR3 loop: CASSQAPGFGPNEQFF.

The chain joins TRBV15 to TRBJ2-3; no DNA is available, so the TRBD2 call from TCRdb remains unchecked. Germline V gives CDR1 LNHNV, CDR2 YYDKDF (reference sequence). The CDR3 runs to 17 residues. This CDR3 is CATSRDRAGGSTDTQYF.

The rearrangement links TRBV4-1 to TRBJ2-2; the TCRdb call, TRBD1, lacks DNA for checking. CDR1 and CDR2 (germline): MGHRA, YSYEKL. CDR3 length equals 13 residues. The CDR3 protein is CASRDRGTGELFF.

CDR3 region: CASSYYRETNEKLFF. The chain combines TRBV12-3 or TRBV12-4 with TRBJ1-4; TCRdb proposes TRBD1, but this gene call is untestable without DNA. The CDR3 covers 15 residues.

The rearrangement joins TRBV7-2 to TRBJ1-2; the TCRdb call, TRBD1, lacks DNA for checking. Germline CDR1 reads SGHTA; CDR2 reads FQGNSA. The CDR3 consists of 15 residues. Here the CDR3 reads CASSSSGQGYYGYTF.

V usage is TRBV6-1 and J usage is TRBJ2-2; with no DNA, the TCRdb D assignment of TRBD1 cannot be verified. The CDR3 loop spans 21 amino acids. In germline, CDR1 is MNHNS, CDR2 SASEGT. CDR3 amino acids: CASSEALMSVLGQGFSGELFF.

This rearrangement joins TRBV13 to TRBJ2-3; TCRdb calls TRBD1, which cannot be checked without DNA. Germline V gene sequence: CDR1 PRHDT, CDR2 FYEKMQ (reference sequence). CDR3 length: 13 residues. The CDR3 spells CASSSGVTDTQYF.

The chain recombines TRBV7-9 with TRBJ2-3. CDR3 size: 12 residues. Germline values: CDR1 SEHNR, CDR2 FQNEAQ (reference sequence). Here the CDR3 reads CASLPVADTQYF.

The chain links TRBV6-1 to TRBJ2-5; the D call from TCRdb, TRBD1, cannot be confirmed without DNA. This CDR3 comprises 13 residues. Germline lookup yields CDR1 MNHNS and CDR2 SASEGT. The CDR3 loop is CASSRALSGTQYF.

J is TRBJ2-7 and V is TRBV7-8; TCRdb indicates TRBD1, and absent DNA this call remains unverified. Per the germline V gene, CDR1 is SGHVS and CDR2 is FQNEAQ. This CDR3 spans 15 amino acids. The CDR3 here is CASSPTGVLDYEQYF.

This chain connects TRBV12-3 or TRBV12-4 to TRBJ1-2. CDR3 size: 13 residues. CDR3 protein: CASSLSPQNGYTF.

This chain joins TRBV7-9 and TRBJ2-3. The CDR3 is made up of 16 amino acids. CDR1 SEHNR and CDR2 FQNEAQ come from the germline V gene (reference sequence). The CDR3 loop is CASSLVETSGTDTQYF.

This rearrangement joins TRBV6-5 to TRBJ1-1. The CDR3 is 14 residues long. Germline CDR1 is MNHEY and CDR2 is SVGAGI. The CDR3 loop reads CASSSSGFSTEAFF.

The chain carries TRBV6-1 and TRBJ1-1; without DNA, the TCRdb call of TRBD1 cannot be checked. The CDR3 runs 11 residues. The germline V gene encodes CDR1 MNHNS and CDR2 SASEGT. CDR3 protein: CASSEQGTAFF.

The rearrangement joins TRBV5-1 to TRBJ2-7; TCRdb lists TRBD1, though no DNA is available to test this call. The CDR3 contains 13 residues. Germline V gives CDR1 SGHRS, CDR2 YFSETQ. Here the CDR3 reads CASSPEGGYEQYF. The full variable domain, completed using reference TRBV5-1 and TRBJ2-7, is KAGVTQTPRYLIKTRGQQVTLSCSPISGHRSVSWYQQTPGQGLQFLFEYFSETQRNKGNFPGRFSGRQFSNSRSEMNVSTLELGDSALYLCASSPEGGYEQYFGPGTRLTVT.

The chain combines TRBV20-1 with TRBJ2-3; no DNA is available, so the TRBD2 call from TCRdb remains unchecked. Germline CDR1 is DFQATT and CDR2 is SNEGSKA (reference sequence). CDR3 length equals 17 residues. CDR3 in amino acids: CSARDLYSGPSTDTQYF.

The rearrangement joins TRBV25-1 to TRBJ1-1; TCRdb outputs TRBD1, but without DNA this stays unchecked. Germline V CDR1 and CDR2: MGHDK, SYGVNS. The CDR3 consists of 15 residues. CDR3 sequence: CASSEFPGPVTEAFF.

The chain employs TRBV6-5 and TRBJ1-1; the TCRdb D gene call, TRBD1, has no DNA to confirm it. The CDR3 length is 16 residues. Germline-derived CDR1 and CDR2 are MNHEY and SVGAGI. CDR3 amino acids: CASSYGRWTGDTEAFF.

The chain links TRBV27 to TRBJ1-2. The CDR3 is 16 amino acids. Per the germline V gene, CDR1 is MNHEY and CDR2 is SMNVEV (reference sequence). The CDR3 reads CASSLSWANPNYGYTF.

The V gene is TRBV20-1, the J gene TRBJ1-6; lacking DNA, the TRBD1 call made by TCRdb goes unchecked. This CDR3 is 15 amino acids long. CDR1 DFQATT and CDR2 SNEGSKA come from the germline V gene (reference sequence). The CDR3 sequence is CSAQHEDRGSSPLHF.

This chain uses TRBV27 with TRBJ1-1; TCRdb names TRBD1, which stays unverified in the absence of DNA. The CDR3 length is 17 residues. The germline gives CDR1 MNHEY, CDR2 SMNVEV (reference sequence). CDR3 sequence: CASSLLYPGQGAVEAFF.

The CDR3 sequence: CASRRTTSNQPQHF. The genes are TRBV28 and TRBJ1-5. CDR3 size: 14 residues. The germline V gene has CDR1 MDHEN and CDR2 SYDVKM.

V gene TRBV19 combines with J gene TRBJ1-1. From germline, CDR1 is LNHDA and CDR2 SQIVND (reference sequence). This CDR3 has 14 amino acids. CDR3 sequence: CASSKHGSNTEAFF. The entire variable domain, with the rest obtained from reference TRBV19 and TRBJ1-1, is as follows: DGGITQSPKYLFRKEGQNVTLSCEQNLNHDAMYWYRQDPGQGLRLIYYSQIVNDFQKGDIAEGYSVSREKKESFPLTVTSAQKNPTAFYLCASSKHGSNTEAFFGQGTRLTVV.

V usage is TRBV27 and J usage is TRBJ1-5; the D gene TCRdb calls, TRBD1, cannot be checked with no DNA. Germline loops: CDR1 MNHEY, CDR2 SMNVEV (reference sequence). The CDR3 runs to 14 residues. The CDR3 loop reads CASRQGGSNQPQHF.

CDR3 amino acids: CASSGGGYMNTEAFF. The V call is TRBV5-1, the J call TRBJ1-1. CDR3 length: 15 residues. Germline assignment: CDR1 SGHRS and CDR2 YFSETQ.

The rearrangement links TRBV4-2 to TRBJ2-5; TCRdb outputs TRBD1, but without DNA this stays unchecked. Germline V gene lookup returns CDR1 LGHNA and CDR2 YNFKEQ. The CDR3 has 19 amino acids. The CDR3 loop is CASSQERAGRGNERETQYF.

V is TRBV6-1 and J is TRBJ2-5; absent DNA, TCRdb's TRBD2 call cannot be checked. The germline V gene has CDR1 MNHNS and CDR2 SASEGT. The CDR3 is 16 amino acids. The CDR3 sequence is CASRSTGITIKETQYF.

The chain has TRBV7-8 and TRBJ2-1; TCRdb's D call, TRBD1, is unchecked because there is no DNA. CDR3 length: 16 amino acids. The germline CDR1 and CDR2 sequences are SGHVS and FQNEAQ. CDR3 protein: CASSTPGTSPNNEQFF. The full variable domain, in which reference TRBV7-8 and TRBJ2-1 provide the parts outside the CDR3, is GAGVSQSPRYKVAKRGQDVALRCDPISGHVSLFWYQQALGQGPEFLTYFQNEAQLDKSGLPSDRFFAERPEGSVSTLKIQRTQQEDSAVYLCASSTPGTSPNNEQFFGPGTRLTVL.

The V call is TRBV5-4, the J call TRBJ2-2. Germline CDR1 is SGHNT and CDR2 is YYREEE (reference sequence). This CDR3 has 15 residues. This CDR3 is CASSLDRGYTGELFF.

CDR3 in amino acids: CASSPSEGVAEYNEQFF. The chain has TRBV7-8 and TRBJ2-1; the D call of TRBD1 rests on TCRdb alone, since no DNA is present to check it. Germline V gene sequence: CDR1 SGHVS, CDR2 FQNEAQ. This CDR3 is 17 amino acids long.